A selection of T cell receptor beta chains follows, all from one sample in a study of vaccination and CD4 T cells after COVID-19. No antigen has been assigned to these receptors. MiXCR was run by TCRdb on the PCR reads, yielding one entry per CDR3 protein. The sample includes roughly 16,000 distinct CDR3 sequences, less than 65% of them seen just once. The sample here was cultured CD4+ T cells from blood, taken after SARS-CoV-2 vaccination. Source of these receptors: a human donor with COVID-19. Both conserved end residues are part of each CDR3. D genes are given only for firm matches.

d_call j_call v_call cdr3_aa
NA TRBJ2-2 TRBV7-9 CASSFGGPNTGELFF
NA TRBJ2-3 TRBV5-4 CASSLRDSTDTQYF
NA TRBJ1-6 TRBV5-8 CASSLIGIPDSPLHF
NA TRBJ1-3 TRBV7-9 CASARDAGSGNTIYF
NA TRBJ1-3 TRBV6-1 CASSETLDTIYF
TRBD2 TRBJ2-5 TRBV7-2 CASSLGGSRGGRETQYF
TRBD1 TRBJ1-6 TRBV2 CASRPGQVNSPLHF
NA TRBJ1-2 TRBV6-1 CASSGTLGYTF
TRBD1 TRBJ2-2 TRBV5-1 CASSPRQGAGNTGELFF
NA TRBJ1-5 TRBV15 CATSRGGDQGNQPQHF
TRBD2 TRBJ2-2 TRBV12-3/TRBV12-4 CALSRLAGVTGELFF
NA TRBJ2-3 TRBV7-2 CASSPYADTQYF
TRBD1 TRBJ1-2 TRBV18 CASSLERQGVGYGYTF